What follows describes a single TCR beta chain. Its antigen remains unidentified. It has no much larger one-base neighbor in the sample; base qualities were not kept. This sample was taken from a study of cytomegalovirus exposure and HLA in healthy donors (dated by TCRdb to about 2017). Regarding the complete study: According to an earlier analysis of 587 of the donors, about 180 million T cells yielded 95 million to 140 million unique TCR beta sequences and about 300 Gb of sequence data. The study used immunosequencing to profile the T cell repertoires of more than 650 subjects and linked those repertoires to cytomegalovirus serostatus. The genetic ancestry cluster associated with self-reported Caucasian donors included 81% of the 300 to 400 genotyped donors. The study aimed to test whether cataloging public T cell receptors could reveal signatures of past pathogen exposure. In a later analysis, previously published TCR beta repertoires from about 670 donors were re-analyzed and high-resolution HLA genotyping was added so that TCR occurrence patterns could be studied. Rather than using new phenotypic data, the later analysis identified candidate immune exposures from TCR beta sequences and from how often those sequences occurred across donors. Several DR-DQ haplotypes were handled as single units for association and clustering, since linkage in the cohort was strong. HLA typing covered class I and class II loci at four-digit resolution. Roughly 300 gigabases of sequencing data and 70 million to 95 million unique TCR sequences made up an early release that covered roughly 670 HLA-typed donors. Every discovery cohort repertoire had been produced on one sequencing platform. A later genetic analysis took genome-wide SNP genotypes for about 55% of the roughly 700 donors and used that subset as a discovery cohort. High-throughput TCR immunosequencing, statistical association of individual TCRs with disease status, and machine learning were combined to predict cytomegalovirus infection status. Across 300 to 500 genotyped donors of the cohort, an average of approximately 240,000 unique TCR beta nucleotide sequences per donor were sequenced, and roughly 20% of those sequences were non-productive. The number of typed donors differed by locus: roughly 629-640 for A, B, C, DRB1 and DQB1; 500 to 550 for DQA1; 606 for DPA1; and roughly 450 for DPB1. Donor age, sex, ethnicity and CMV serostatus were compiled together with the repertoire data. A separate validation cohort of approximately 130 different subjects was used in addition to the approximately 670-subject first cohort. In an earlier analysis of more than 550 of the donors, high-throughput TCR beta sequencing was used to judge whether each TCR beta V gene segment behaved as functional or pseudogenic.

The cohort comprised some 700 healthy bone marrow donors. All cohort members were sampled while nominally healthy, although unrecorded immune exposures were likely present. The donor was CMV seronegative and belonged to the group of approximately 320 seronegative cohort members. Each donor provided a peripheral blood sample, and peripheral blood mononuclear cells were used for TCR beta sequencing. The Qiagen DNeasy Blood Extraction Kit was used to extract genomic DNA from the blood cell samples. The library relied on the immunoSEQ multiplex PCR assay. The multiplex PCR relied on a mix of 60 forward primers for TCR Vbeta segments and 13 reverse primers for TCR Jbeta segments. The CDR3 region of rearranged TCR beta genes was amplified from genomic DNA by a multiplex PCR assay. The Illumina HiSeq System was used to sequence the amplified TCR beta libraries as 87-base-pair reads. The authors processed their data as follows. A later analysis counted approximately 76 million unique TCR beta chains across the 666 repertoires, and approximately 11 million of these chains were shared by at least two donors. A nearest-neighbor algorithm error-corrected the raw reads and collapsed the reads into unique sequences, merging closely related sequences to remove PCR and sequencing errors. Alignment of CDR3 sequences to IMGT reference sequences was used to assign V, D and J gene segments. For a sequence to be retained, a match of at least six nucleotides was required to both a V gene segment and a J gene segment. Rearrangements were called productive when the CDR3 lacked stop codons and stayed in frame with V and J; all others were non-productive. CDR3 was defined according to IMGT convention as the region running from the second conserved V-encoded cysteine to the conserved J-encoded phenylalanine. Sequences without an unambiguous match to a single V gene segment were excluded from the earlier analysis of 450 to 750 of the donors. In an earlier analysis of 450 to 700 of the donors, V segments were called functional above 56.7% productive rearrangements and were called segregating when the between-donor standard deviation exceeded 5%. A statistical classification framework was built to diagnose cytomegalovirus status from the catalog of TCR beta chain sequences. In a later analysis, TCR nucleotide sequences were compared against IMGT/GENE-DB human TR gene sequences so that V and J genes could be assigned. A later analysis assigned CDR3 sequences and most-parsimonious VDJ recombination scenarios with the TCRdist pipeline. In a later analysis, each TCR beta chain was defined by its CDR3 amino acid sequence together with its V-gene family, and reads lacking a unique V-gene family were excluded. In a later analysis, 450 to 600 highly shared, low-generation-probability nucleotide sequences were removed to address suspected cross-contamination and a sequencing artifact. A later analysis calculated a clonal expansion index for each public chain from normalized within-repertoire ranks of inferred template counts. In a later analysis, generation probabilities were computed using a VDJ recombination model fitted to out-of-frame rearrangements, and the results were checked against IGoR. In a later analysis, TCR-TCR, TCR-HLA and TCR-CMV co-occurrence was scored with hypergeometric tests, and a repertoire-size bias correction was applied to TCR pairs. A later analysis estimated false discovery rates by permuting HLA or CMV assignments 20 times. A later analysis grouped co-occurring TCRs with DBSCAN, adding TCRdist sequence similarity when clustering within HLA-allele-positive subsets. Repertoires with fewer than 30,000 or more than 120,000 public chains were left out of co-occurrence clustering, as were about 5 repertoires with anomalous nucleotide sharing. Drawn from immuneACCESS, this table holds only the in-frame rearrangements with V and J called that TCRdb kept. Clones are partly lost; checked studies trace under half to an unresolved V gene and leave the rest unexplained. V, J and clone size were drawn from that table, and D and trimming were deduced from the DNA. Across this sample there are 95,000 to 150,000 clones, with around 79% seen only once. The ten largest clones capture around 5.8% of the sample.

According to the germline V gene, CDR1 reads KGHSH and CDR2 reads LQKENI. V is reduced by 1 base and J by 4 bases, leaving a spacing of 13 bases between them. The cysteine opens and the phenylalanine closes a CDR3 of 15 amino acids. Only CDR3 DNA remains: 45 bases, in frame from the first base. What the study reported, not specific to this receptor: Linkage disequilibrium might explain the correlated functional status among segregating V segments, but an unknown experimental factor could not be excluded. A further reported finding was that TCR beta sequences accurately predicted the HLA-A and HLA-B alleles for most subjects in the first cohort. Only TCR beta chains were sequenced in this cohort, and the absence of alpha or paired-chain data limited detectable features. The study listed 164 TCR beta chains as associated with cytomegalovirus. Because counts were too low, about 18 rarely observed V segments, including chromosome 9 orphons, were excluded from the earlier analysis of 587 of the donors. Roughly uniform sequencing depth across donors was assumed in presence/absence analyses, although this assumption may not hold. Most TCR sequences were seen in very few donors, while some public TCRs were found in many individuals. A group of highly shared sequence variants was considered likely to be a technical artifact of the sequencing pipeline. The authors suggested that the approach could potentially be generalized to other disease states and immunological phenotypes. A later analysis found that most CMV-associated TCR beta chains appeared HLA-restricted, with HLA associations seemingly driven largely by CMV exposure. A later analysis reported that several top co-occurrence clusters appeared linked to parvovirus B19, influenza, CMV and Epstein-Barr virus. In vitro tests confirmed that a few of the cytomegalovirus-associated TCR beta chains recognize cytomegalovirus antigens. Compared with the 666-donor mean, donors in an Asian-associated ancestry cluster had fewer N-insertions in productive TCRs, according to a later genetic analysis. A later genetic analysis associated a missense DCLRE1C variant with V-gene and J-gene trimming of TCR beta chains, and an independent cohort replicated the association. The 87-base-pair reads could not distinguish some IMGT-functional V segments, including TRBV6-2 and TRBV6-3, so those segments were excluded. Because some donors lacked HLA typing at each locus, the association tests relied only on the typed subset. In a later analysis, HLA-associated TCR beta chains were found to be more clonally expanded and to have lower generation probabilities than equally common non-associated chains. According to a later analysis, TCR association rates differed among HLA loci, with DRB1 alleles showing the most associated TCRs and HLA-C alleles showing the fewest. In a later analysis, around 17,000 TCR beta sequences were associated with specific HLA alleles at a false discovery rate of 0.05. In an earlier analysis of about 600 of the donors, most TCR beta V segments appeared in productive rearrangements about 87% or about 30% of the time, broadly matching IMGT annotations. The classifier was reported to diagnose cytomegalovirus status with high specificity and sensitivity in both the original and validation cohorts. CMV serostatus was the only immune exposure information available for the cohort. Strong co-occurrence of HLA alleles, especially DR and DQ, made assigning TCR associations to individual alleles difficult.

The rearrangement joined TRBV18 to TRBJ1-2; D gene: possibly TRBD1, on 6 matching bases. This receptor was taken from a woman aged 40 to 55 in good health and CMV-seronegative. Source material: PBMCs. The DNA reads as follows: TGTGCCAGCTCACCACGGCAAGGACAGCCCTATGGCTACACCTTC. Its protein reads: CASSPRQGQPYGYTF. The entire variable domain, with the stretches around the CDR3 drawn from the reference TRBV18 and TRBJ1-2 proteins, is NAGVMQNPRHLVRRRGQEARLRCSPMKGHSHVYWYRQLPEEGLKFMVYLQKENIIDESGMPKERFSAEFPKEGPSILRIQQVVRGDSAAYFCASSPRQGQPYGYTFGSGTRLTVV.